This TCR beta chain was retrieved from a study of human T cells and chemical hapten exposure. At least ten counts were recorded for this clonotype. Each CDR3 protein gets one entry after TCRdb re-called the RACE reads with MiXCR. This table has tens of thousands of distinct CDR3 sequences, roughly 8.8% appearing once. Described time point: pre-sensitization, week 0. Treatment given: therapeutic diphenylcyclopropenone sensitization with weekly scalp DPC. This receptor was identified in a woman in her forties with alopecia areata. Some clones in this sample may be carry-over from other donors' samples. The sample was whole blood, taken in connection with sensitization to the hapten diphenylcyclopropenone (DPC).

CDR3 amino acids: CASSPRLRATYEQFF. The CDR3 bases are TGTGCCAGCAGCCCCCGTCTCCGGGCCACCTATGAGCAGTTCTTC. The chain combines TRBV28 with TRBJ2-1; D call uncertain. V gave up 6 bases and J gave up 8 bases, with 20 bases separating them. The CDR3 covers 15 residues. Germline CDR1 reads MDHEN; CDR2 reads SYDVKM.